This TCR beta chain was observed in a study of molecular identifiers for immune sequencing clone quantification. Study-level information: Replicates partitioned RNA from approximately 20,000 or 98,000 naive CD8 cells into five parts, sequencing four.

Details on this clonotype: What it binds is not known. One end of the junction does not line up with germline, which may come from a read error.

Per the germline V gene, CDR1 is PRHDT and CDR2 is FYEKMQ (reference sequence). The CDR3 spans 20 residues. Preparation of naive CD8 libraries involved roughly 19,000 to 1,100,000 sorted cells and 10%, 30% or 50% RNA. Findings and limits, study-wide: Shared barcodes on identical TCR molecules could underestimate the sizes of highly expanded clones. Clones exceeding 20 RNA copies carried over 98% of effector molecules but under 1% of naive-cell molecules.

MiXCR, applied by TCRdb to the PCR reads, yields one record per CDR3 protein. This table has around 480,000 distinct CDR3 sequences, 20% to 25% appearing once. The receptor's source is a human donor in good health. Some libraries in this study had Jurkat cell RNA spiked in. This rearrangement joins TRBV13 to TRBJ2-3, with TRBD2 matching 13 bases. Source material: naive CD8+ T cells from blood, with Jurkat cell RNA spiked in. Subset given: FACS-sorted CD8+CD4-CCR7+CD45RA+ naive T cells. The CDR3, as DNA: TGTGCCAGCAGCTTAGGGCCCGGGACTAGCGGGATCACTAGCACAGATGCGCAGTATTTT. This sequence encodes CASSLGPGTSGITSTDAQYF.